This entry lists 16 T cell receptor beta chains sequenced from one sample in a study of blood T cells in healthy people across ages (dated by TCRdb to between 2014 and 2017). Libraries were built with 5' RACE. The instrument was an Illumina HiSeq 2500. A second PCR of 7 to 11 cycles was performed with a sample-barcoded 5' primer and a J-beta primer mix. TCRdb redid the processing of the public reads, applying fastp at Q25 and MiXCR, and retained in-frame beta chains. One record per CDR3 amino acid sequence lists the most common genes and DNA. This sample is represented by hundreds of thousands of distinct CDR3 sequences; 45% to 60% of them were singletons. Of the sample, roughly 13% is held by the ten largest clones. The sample was blood. These receptors came from a woman at least 80 years old in good health.

This clonotype was found many times. This chain uses TRBV7-9 with TRBJ1-1, with D possibly matching TRBD1 (5 bases). In germline, CDR1 is SEHNR, CDR2 FQNEAQ (reference sequence). The CDR3 runs 14 residues. V lost 4 bases, J lost 1 base, and 10 bases lay in between. CDR3 in amino acids: CASSWLTENTEAFF. The CDR3 coding sequence is TGTGCCAGCAGCTGGCTGACAGAGAACACTGAAGCTTTCTTT.

V usage is TRBV11-2 and J usage is TRBJ1-1, with TRBD1 as a possible D gene (6 bases). There are 12 residues in the CDR3. V dropped 5 bases and J dropped 7 bases, with 11 bases sitting between them. Germline CDR1 and CDR2: SGHAT and FQNNGV. The DNA of the CDR3 is TGTGCCAGCAGCCCCGGACAGATTGAAGCTTTCTTT. This encodes CASSPGQIEAFF.

This clonotype came up many times. This sequence joins TRBV7-2 and TRBJ2-1, with D perhaps TRBD2 (6 bases). Germline V gene lookup returns CDR1 SGHTA and CDR2 FQGNSA. V lost 11 bases to trimming and J lost 4 bases, with 18 bases between them. The CDR3 has 14 amino acids. The DNA of the CDR3 is TGTGCCTGTCAGGCCTCGGCGGGGTACAATGAGCAGTTCTTC. Its protein product is CACQASAGYNEQFF. The variable domain in full, completed from reference TRBV7-2 and TRBJ2-1, reads GAGVSQSPSNKVTEKGKDVELRCDPISGHTALYWYRQSLGQGLEFLIYFQGNSAPDKSGLPSDRFSAERTGGSVSTLTIQRTQQEDSAVYLCACQASAGYNEQFFGPGTRLTVL.

Concerning this clonotype itself: Since a much larger clone is just one base distant, this may be a read error. The chain employs TRBV12-3 or TRBV12-4 and TRBJ2-1, with 10 bases identical to TRBD2. The last part of the DNA fits TRBJ2-7 better; the J call may be wrong. The CDR3 is made up of 18 amino acids. DNA of the CDR3: TGTGCCAGCAGTTTACAGTCTAGCGGGAGTTACTCCTACAATGAGCAGTACTTC. Translating it yields CASSLQSSGSYSYNEQYF.

CDR3 amino acids: CASSLEGGVGSEAFF. The CDR3 DNA sequence: TGTGCCAGCAGTTTAGAGGGGGGTGTAGGGTCTGAAGCTTTCTTT. The rearrangement links TRBV12-3 or TRBV12-4 to TRBJ1-1, with a possible D match to TRBD1 (6 bases). This CDR3 is 15 amino acids long. V shed 1 base and J shed 6 bases, with 15 bases lying between them.

As to this clonotype: This may arise from a read error, as a much more abundant clone is one base away. The chain has TRBV20-1 and TRBJ2-7; D gene uncertain. Per the germline V gene, CDR1 is DFQATT and CDR2 is SNEGSKA (reference sequence). The CDR3 loop spans 14 amino acids. CDR3 DNA sequence: TGCAGTGCTAGCGCCCCAGCCTCCCTGTACGGGCAGTACTTC. It is translated as CSASAPASLYGQYF.

With respect to this clonotype: At one of its ends the junction is not consistent with the germline gene, which may arise from a read error. CDR3 coding DNA: TGCGCCAGCAGCTCGGAACCGAACTATGACTACACCTTC. It yields the protein CASSSEPNYDYTF. The chain recombines TRBV5-1 with TRBJ1-2, with D unresolved. Germline CDR1 and CDR2: SGHRS and YFSETQ. The CDR3 is 13 residues long.

The chain joins TRBV2 to TRBJ1-6; D possibly corresponds to TRBD1 (5 bases). This CDR3 region has 13 residues. Trimming left V 7 bases short and J 7 bases short, with 11 bases between. Germline CDR1 and CDR2: SNHLY and FYNNEI. CDR3 in DNA: TGTGCCAGCACGGGACTGATCAATTCACCCCTCCACTTT. This gives the protein CASTGLINSPLHF. The full variable domain, with the rest looked up from reference TRBV2 and TRBJ1-6, is EPEVTQTPSHQVTQMGQEVILRCVPISNHLYFYWYRQILGQKVEFLVSFYNNEISEKSEIFDDQFSVERPDGSNFTLKIRSTKLEDSAMYFCASTGLINSPLHFGNGTRLTVT.

This clonotype has just a few counts. This chain connects TRBV9 to TRBJ2-3, with TRBD1 as a possible D gene (5 bases). The ends were cut back, 3 bases at V and 3 bases at J, with 11 bases in the middle. Germline V CDR1 and CDR2: SGDLS, YYNGEE. This CDR3 region has 14 residues. CDR3 protein: CASSEGALTDTQYF. CDR3 DNA: TGTGCCAGCAGCGAAGGGGCTTTGACAGATACGCAGTATTTT.

This clonotype has more than one count but fewer than ten. The J gene is TRBJ2-1, the V gene TRBV6-1; the match to TRBD1 covers 11 bases. V dropped 2 bases and J dropped 8; count of bases not matched to a gene: 5. The CDR3 totals 15 residues. Germline V gene lookup returns CDR1 MNHNS and CDR2 SASEGT. CDR3 DNA sequence: TGTGCCAGCAGTGAAACTGGACAGGGGGCCTATGAGCAGTTCTTC. This encodes CASSETGQGAYEQFF.

The DNA for the CDR3 is TGTGCCAGCGCATCGGGACTAGCGGGGACGATAGCCAAAAACATTCAGTACTTC. Translation: CASASGLAGTIAKNIQYF. This sequence joins TRBV2 and TRBJ2-4; 13 bases agree with TRBD2. V shed 8 bases and J 0 bases; nucleotides not matched to a gene: 10. CDR3 length equals 18 residues. Germline V gives CDR1 SNHLY, CDR2 FYNNEI.

The rearrangement uses TRBV10-3 and TRBJ2-3; 11 bases map to TRBD2. The CDR3 loop spans 15 amino acids. The J segment lost 1 base and the V segment lost 6 bases, leaving 3 bases of the junction unmatched. Germline loops: CDR1 ENHRY, CDR2 SYGVKD. CDR3 protein: CAIRSTSGGTDTQYF. CDR3 nucleotides: TGTGCCATCAGATCGACTAGCGGGGGCACAGATACGCAGTATTTT.

CDR3 protein: CASSEALGGGNSPLHF. In DNA, the CDR3 is TGTGCCAGCAGTGAAGCGCTTGGAGGGGGTAATTCACCCCTCCACTTT. The chain is built from TRBV2 and TRBJ1-6, with TRBD1 as a possible D gene (6 bases). CDR1 is SNHLY and CDR2 is FYNNEI in the germline V gene. CDR3 length: 16 amino acids. The V end was cut by 0 bases, the J end by 6 bases, with 12 bases between.

This sequence joins TRBV2 and TRBJ2-7, with D possibly being TRBD2 (5 bases). Germline V gives CDR1 SNHLY, CDR2 FYNNEI. CDR3 length equals 14 residues. V lost 6 bases and J 1 base, leaving 13 bases between the germline ends. This CDR3 is CASRPRVLSYEQYF. The CDR3 nucleotides are TGTGCCAGCAGACCGAGGGTTTTGTCCTACGAGCAGTACTTC.

Concerning this clonotype itself: A much larger clone is a single base away; this may be a read error. The chain uses TRBV20-1 and TRBJ2-1; 8 bases are shared with TRBD2. The V gene's germline CDR1 is DFQATT and CDR2 SNEGSKA (reference sequence). V lost 0 bases to trimming and J lost 7 bases; unmatched junction nucleotides: 11. CDR3 length equals 16 residues. Here the CDR3 reads CSAREEVAGGSNEQFF. In nucleotides, the CDR3 is TGCAGTGCTAGAGAAGAGGTGGCGGGAGGCAGTAATGAGCAGTTCTTC.

V gene TRBV20-1 combines with J gene TRBJ2-7; no definite D call. The assigned J gene may be wrong: the sequence end matches TRBJ2-5 better. Germline CDR1 reads DFQATT; CDR2 reads SNEGSKA (reference sequence). CDR3 length: 15 amino acids. The CDR3 is CSAEGPSDRWETQYF. The DNA of the CDR3 is TGCAGTGCAGAAGGCCCCTCCGACCGTTGGGAGACCCAGTACTTC.